The present T cell receptor beta chain was sequenced within a study of T cell changes during pregnancy in multiple sclerosis. Germline assignment: CDR1 SEHNR and CDR2 FQNEAQ (reference sequence). The length of the CDR3 is 16 residues. V lost 2 bases to trimming and J lost 0 bases, with 14 bases between them. The assay was immunoSEQ multiplex PCR, and TCRdb's table has in-frame clones only and misses some. The data contain tens of thousands of clones, 80% to 90% of them singletons. The chain carries TRBV7-9 and TRBJ2-7, with D unresolved. The sequence was obtained from a female donor with multiple sclerosis, enrolled in a pregnancy study. Sequenced here: CD4+ T cells from peripheral blood mononuclear cells, sampled in the first trimester of pregnancy. The CDR3 protein is CASSLRTSGFSYEQYF. The CDR3 DNA is TGTGCCAGCAGCTTAAGAACCTCAGGATTCTCCTACGAGCAGTACTTC.